The T cell receptor beta chain described here comes from a study of T cell responses to AZD1222 COVID-19 vaccine (dated by TCRdb to 2020 to 2023). For the study in its entirety: A total of about 240 trial participants underwent TCR sequencing, of whom around 200 received two doses of AZD1222 and around 26 received two doses of the MenACWY control vaccine. Trial participants were enrolled into age subgroups of 18-55, 56-69 and 70-plus years, which contained approximately 150, 28 and 58 TCR-sequenced participants, respectively.

What the research found in general, with its limitations: Epitopes outside the regions mutated in the B.1.351 and B.1.1.7 variants were reportedly recognized by nearly half of the unique spike-specific TCRs. Spike-specific TCR breadth and depth rose significantly after two AZD1222 doses compared with day 0 and with MenACWY recipients. Only 5 to 7 AZD1222 recipients were SARS-CoV-2 seropositive at baseline, limiting conclusions about previously exposed vaccinees. The 56-69-year group was small, and its depth increase did not reach significance, likely because of low power. The vaccine-associated CD4 TCRs covered the entire spike protein, and the dominant responses fell in regions 160-218 and 743-854. Because no day 14 peak-response samples were available, repertoires were characterized only after the peak T cell response. Most participants were white British and females outnumbered males, and the authors suggested that clonal diversity may have been underestimated.

The CDR3 regions of human TCRbeta chains were subjected to immunosequencing. Processing in the source paper ran as follows. TCRs in the repertoires were compared against a reference library of SARS-CoV-2-specific TCRs that had been generated with the MIRA antigen-specificity platform. Breadth was defined as the fraction of unique TCRs that were SARS-CoV-2-associated, and depth was defined as the fraction of total T cells that were SARS-CoV-2-associated. Using the MIRA data, every spike-specific TCR was mapped to the spike region that the TCR reacted to and assigned to either a CD4 or a CD8 class. Log10-transformed breadth and depth values were compared by one-way ANOVA with Sidak's multiple comparisons tests. TCRdb's version of the immuneACCESS table is confined to in-frame rearrangements and falls short of the full clone set. An unresolved V gene accounts for under half of the shortfall where checked; the remainder is of unknown origin. V and J calls and clone size are as listed in that table; D and trimming were resolved from the DNA. This sample lists roughly 80,000 clones; around 89% were detected once. The ten largest clones capture roughly 4.8% of the sample.

The time point label for this specimen denotes: baseline before first vaccination. In the paper's terms, the treatment or condition label means: meningococcal conjugate vaccine given as trial control. Vaccinee samples were obtained from the UK trials COV001 and COV002, which included a single-blind randomized controlled phase 2/3 trial of AZD1222 (ChAdOx1 nCoV-19) in healthy adults. For TCRbeta chain sequencing, PBMC samples were collected from trial participants at day 0 and at day 28 after the second dose. A remark on this clone: Its cognate antigen has yet to be identified. No qualities accompany the bases; no much larger clone lies one base away.

The receptor's source is an adult in good health. Here the sequenced sample was peripheral blood, taken on day 0 of MenACWY control vaccination.

The bases are TGTGCTACAGGATACCAGGGAAACACCATATATTTT. Translated, it gives CATGYQGNTIYF. The receptor chain draws on TRBV5-6 and TRBJ1-3; TRBD1 is a weak D gene call, 5 bases matching. CDR1 is given as SGHDT and CDR2 as YYEEEE, both from the germline V gene. The CDR3, cysteine through phenylalanine, is 12 amino acids long. Here the CDR3 DNA is all that survives: 36 bases in frame from base 1.